The TCR beta chain described here comes from a study of OX40 agonist ivuxolimab in advanced cancers. Study-wide context: Ivuxolimab was a fully human IgG2 agonistic monoclonal antibody targeting the costimulatory receptor OX40 (CD134). Intravenous ivuxolimab was administered to patients every 2 weeks at six dose levels: 0.01, 0.1, 0.3, 1.5, 3 and 10 mg/kg. Of the approximately 53 patients in dose escalation, 19 had hepatocellular carcinoma, roughly 15 had melanoma, 9 had renal cell carcinoma and 9 had head and neck cancer. The dose-escalation cohort was 82.7% male with a mean age of about 65 years, ranging from roughly 20 to 80. Prior anti-PD-1, anti-PD-L1 or anti-CTLA-4 therapy was permitted, and checkpoint inhibitors had been received by about 44% of dose-escalation patients. Three dose-escalation patients achieved partial responses, one with hepatocellular carcinoma and two with cutaneous melanoma. Peripheral TCRbeta sequencing aimed to test whether ivuxolimab altered TCR sequence diversity and caused clonal T-cell expansion. The paper covers the monotherapy dose-escalation part of the phase I ivuxolimab trial, which included N of about 50 patients.

What the work shows at the level of the full study, not this receptor alone: Low levels of normalized T-cell clonal expansion were also seen in some patients who did not respond. Partial responders in the 0.1-3.0 mg/kg groups had among the lowest normalized peripheral clonal expansion, especially among CD8+ T cells. Antigen specificity was not determined for the clonally expanded peripheral T cells. At doses of 0.1 to 3.0 mg/kg, clonal expansion of both CD4+ and CD8+ T cells in blood was seen between baseline and week 6. After ivuxolimab, more expanded clones were found on average in CD8+ T cells than in CD4+ T cells.

Patients with autoimmune disease history or receiving systemic immunosuppression were excluded from the trial. Peripheral blood for TCR sequencing was collected from all dose cohorts at baseline, on cycle 4 day 1, and on cycle 7 day 1. Samples were obtained from an open-label, multicenter, first-in-human phase I dose-escalation trial of ivuxolimab. Adults with locally advanced or metastatic head and neck squamous cell, hepatocellular, melanoma or renal cell carcinoma were enrolled in the trial. Before TCR sequencing, CD4+ T cells and CD8+ T cells from peripheral blood were sorted into separate populations. As concerns this clone: Its antigen is still unknown. Base qualities are not at hand, and no much larger clone is one base apart.

V has 4 bases trimmed and J has 4 bases trimmed; junction bases matching no gene number 8. Based on the germline V gene, the CDR1 and CDR2 sequences are SGHRS and YFSETQ. From the cysteine up to the phenylalanine, the CDR3 has a length of 16 residues. This entry keeps only the CDR3 DNA: 48 bases, framed from base 1. For sequencing of the TCRbeta CDR3 region, genomic DNA was extracted from the sorted cells. TCRbeta CDR3 regions were sequenced using the immunoSEQ Assay. Sourced from immuneACCESS, this table was stored by TCRdb with only in-frame sequences that have V and J called. A share of the clones is absent; for the studies checked, an unresolved V gene accounts for under half, and the remainder has no known explanation. This sample has tens of thousands of clones in its table, and 80% to 90% of those were observed once. The top ten hold under 0.75% of the sample.

Source: CD4+ or CD8+ T cells sorted from blood, taken in a trial of the OX40 agonist ivuxolimab. The sequence is built from TRBV5-1 and TRBJ2-2, and 9 bases in between align with TRBD1. This receptor was taken from an adult with an advanced solid tumor such as melanoma, head and neck, liver or kidney cancer. In nucleotides, the sequence is TGCGCCAGCAGCCCCGGGGACAGGGCTCGCACCGGGGAGCTGTTTTTT. Translated, it reads CASSPGDRARTGELFF.